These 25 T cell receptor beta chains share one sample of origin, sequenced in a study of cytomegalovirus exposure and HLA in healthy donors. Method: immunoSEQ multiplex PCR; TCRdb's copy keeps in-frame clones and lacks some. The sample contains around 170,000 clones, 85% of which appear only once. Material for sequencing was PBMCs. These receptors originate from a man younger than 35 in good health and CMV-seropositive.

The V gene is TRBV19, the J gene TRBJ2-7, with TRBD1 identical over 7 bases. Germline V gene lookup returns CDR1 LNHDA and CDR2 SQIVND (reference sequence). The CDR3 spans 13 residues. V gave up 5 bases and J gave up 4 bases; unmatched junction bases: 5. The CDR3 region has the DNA TGTGCCAGTAGTCGGGACAGTGGATACGAGCAGTACTTC. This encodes CASSRDSGYEQYF.

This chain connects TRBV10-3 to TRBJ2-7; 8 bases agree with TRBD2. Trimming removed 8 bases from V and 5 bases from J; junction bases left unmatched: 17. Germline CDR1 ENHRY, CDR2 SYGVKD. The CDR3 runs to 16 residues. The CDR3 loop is CAIGGHHKREGDEQYF. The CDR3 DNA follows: TGTGCCATCGGGGGCCATCACAAACGGGAGGGCGACGAGCAGTACTTC.

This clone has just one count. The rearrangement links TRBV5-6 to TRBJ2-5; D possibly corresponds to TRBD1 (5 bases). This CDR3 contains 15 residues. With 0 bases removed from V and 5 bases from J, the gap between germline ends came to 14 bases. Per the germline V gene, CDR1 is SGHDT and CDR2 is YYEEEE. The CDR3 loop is CASSLDESGAETQYF. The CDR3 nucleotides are TGTGCCAGCAGCTTGGACGAGAGTGGGGCGGAGACCCAGTACTTC.

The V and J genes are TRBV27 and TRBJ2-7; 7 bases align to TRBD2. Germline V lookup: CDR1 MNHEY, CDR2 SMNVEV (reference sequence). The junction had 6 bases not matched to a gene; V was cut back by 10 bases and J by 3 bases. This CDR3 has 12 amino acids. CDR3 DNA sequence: TGTGCCACCGGAACGGGGGGCTACGAGCAGTACTTC. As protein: CATGTGGYEQYF.

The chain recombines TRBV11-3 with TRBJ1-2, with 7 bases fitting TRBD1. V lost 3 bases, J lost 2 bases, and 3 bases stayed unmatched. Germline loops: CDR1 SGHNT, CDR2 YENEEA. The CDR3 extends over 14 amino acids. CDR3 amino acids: CASSLTGTNYGYTF. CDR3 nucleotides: TGTGCCAGCAGCTTGACAGGGACCAACTATGGCTACACCTTC.

CDR3 in DNA: TGTGCCAGCAGTTTTCGGGTTCTTAATTCACCCCTCCACTTT. Its protein is CASSFRVLNSPLHF. V and J are TRBV27 and TRBJ1-6; no reliable D call. Between the trimmed V and J ends, which lost 3 bases and 6 bases, there was a span of 9 bases. There are 14 residues in the CDR3. Looked up from germline, CDR1 is MNHEY and CDR2 is SMNVEV (reference sequence).

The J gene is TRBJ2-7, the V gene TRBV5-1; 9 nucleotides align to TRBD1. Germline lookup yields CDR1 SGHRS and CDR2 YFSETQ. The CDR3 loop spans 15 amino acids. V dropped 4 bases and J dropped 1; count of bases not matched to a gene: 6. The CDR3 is CASSISGTGSYEQYF. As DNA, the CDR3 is TGCGCCAGCAGCATATCCGGGACAGGGTCCTACGAGCAGTACTTC.

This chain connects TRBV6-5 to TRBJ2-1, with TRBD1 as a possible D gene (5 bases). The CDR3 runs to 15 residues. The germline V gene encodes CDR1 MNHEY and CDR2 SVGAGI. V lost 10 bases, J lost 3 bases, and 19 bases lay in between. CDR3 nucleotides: TGTGCCACCGAAGGGGCCCCTTTTCACTACAATGAGCAGTTCTTC. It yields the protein CATEGAPFHYNEQFF.

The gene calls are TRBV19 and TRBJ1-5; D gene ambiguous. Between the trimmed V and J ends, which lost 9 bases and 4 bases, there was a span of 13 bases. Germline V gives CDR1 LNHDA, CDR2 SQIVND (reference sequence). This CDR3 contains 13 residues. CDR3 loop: CASLGDWNQPQHF. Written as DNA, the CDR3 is TGTGCCAGCCTCGGGGATTGGAATCAGCCCCAGCATTTT.

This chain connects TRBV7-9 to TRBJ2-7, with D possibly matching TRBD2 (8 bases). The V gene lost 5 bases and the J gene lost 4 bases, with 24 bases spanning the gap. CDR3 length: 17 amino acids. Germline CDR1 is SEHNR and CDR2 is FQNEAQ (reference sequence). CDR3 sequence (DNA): TGTGCCAGCAGCGGCGGGGGGACAGCTACCCCCGGTTACGAGCAGTACTTC. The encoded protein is CASSGGGTATPGYEQYF.

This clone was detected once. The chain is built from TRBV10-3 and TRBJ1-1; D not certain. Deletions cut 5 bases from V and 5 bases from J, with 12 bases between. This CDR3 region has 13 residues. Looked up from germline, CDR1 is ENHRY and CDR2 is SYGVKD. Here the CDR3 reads CAISTESGTEAFF. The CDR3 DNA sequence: TGTGCCATCAGTACGGAATCGGGGACTGAAGCTTTCTTT.

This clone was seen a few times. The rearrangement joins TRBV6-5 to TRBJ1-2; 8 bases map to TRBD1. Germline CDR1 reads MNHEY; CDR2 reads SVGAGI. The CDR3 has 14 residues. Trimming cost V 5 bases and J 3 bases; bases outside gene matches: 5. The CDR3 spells CASSTTGEDYGYTF. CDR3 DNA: TGTGCCAGCAGTACGACAGGGGAGGACTATGGCTACACCTTC.

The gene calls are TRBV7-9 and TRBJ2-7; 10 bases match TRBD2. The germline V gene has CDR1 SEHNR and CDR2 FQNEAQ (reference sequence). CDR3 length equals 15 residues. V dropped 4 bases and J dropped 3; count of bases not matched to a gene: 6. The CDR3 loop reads CASSYPGTSVYEQYF. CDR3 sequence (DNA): TGTGCCAGCAGCTACCCCGGGACTAGCGTCTACGAGCAGTACTTC.

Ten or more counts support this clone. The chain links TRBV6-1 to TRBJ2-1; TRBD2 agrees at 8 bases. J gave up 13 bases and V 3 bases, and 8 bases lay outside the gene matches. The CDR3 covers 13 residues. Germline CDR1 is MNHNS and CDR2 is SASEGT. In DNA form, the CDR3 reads TGTGCCAGCAGTGACCAGCGGGGGAGGCCTCAGTTCTTC. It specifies CASSDQRGRPQFF.

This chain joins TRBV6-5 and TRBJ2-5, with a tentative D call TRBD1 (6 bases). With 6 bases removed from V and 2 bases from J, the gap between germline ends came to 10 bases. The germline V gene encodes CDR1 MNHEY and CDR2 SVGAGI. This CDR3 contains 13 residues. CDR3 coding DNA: TGTGCCAGCAGCCGGACAGTGCAAGAGACCCAGTACTTC. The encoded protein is CASSRTVQETQYF.

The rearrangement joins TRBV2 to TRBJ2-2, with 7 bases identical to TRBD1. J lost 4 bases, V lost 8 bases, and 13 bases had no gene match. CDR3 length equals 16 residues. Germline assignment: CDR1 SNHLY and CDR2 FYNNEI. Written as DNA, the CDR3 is TGTGCCAGCTTACCCCAGGGGGATTACTCCACCGGGGAGCTGTTTTTT. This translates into CASLPQGDYSTGELFF.

The CDR3 coding sequence is TGTGCCAGTAGTAGACAGGGACCGGCCGTCACCGGGGAGCTGTTTTTT. It yields the protein CASSRQGPAVTGELFF. This rearrangement joins TRBV19 to TRBJ2-2; the match to TRBD1 covers 7 bases. Germline V gene sequence: CDR1 LNHDA, CDR2 SQIVND (reference sequence). Trimming removed 4 bases from V and 4 bases from J; junction bases left unmatched: 9. There are 16 residues in the CDR3.

CDR3 in amino acids: CASSSAQDRGNSPLHF. The CDR3 coding sequence is TGCGCCAGCAGCTCCGCCCAAGACAGGGGAAATTCACCCCTCCACTTT. This rearrangement joins TRBV5-1 to TRBJ1-6; 8 bases fit TRBD1. The CDR3 has 16 residues. Germline CDR1 SGHRS, CDR2 YFSETQ. J was trimmed by 7 bases and V by 3 bases; bases with no gene match: 9.

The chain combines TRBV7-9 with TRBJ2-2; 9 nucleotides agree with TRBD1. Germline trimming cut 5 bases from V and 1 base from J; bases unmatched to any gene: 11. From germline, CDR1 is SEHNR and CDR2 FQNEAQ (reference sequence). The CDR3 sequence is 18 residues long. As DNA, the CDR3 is TGTGCCAGCAGCCCACGGACAGGGGATAGTGAGAACACCGGGGAGCTGTTTTTT. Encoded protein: CASSPRTGDSENTGELFF.

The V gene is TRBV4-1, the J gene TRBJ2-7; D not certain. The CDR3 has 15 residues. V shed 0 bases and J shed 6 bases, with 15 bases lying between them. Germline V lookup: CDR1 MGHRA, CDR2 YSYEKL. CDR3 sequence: CASSQDAVAPGEQYF. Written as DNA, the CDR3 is TGCGCCAGCAGCCAAGACGCCGTGGCCCCGGGCGAGCAGTACTTC.

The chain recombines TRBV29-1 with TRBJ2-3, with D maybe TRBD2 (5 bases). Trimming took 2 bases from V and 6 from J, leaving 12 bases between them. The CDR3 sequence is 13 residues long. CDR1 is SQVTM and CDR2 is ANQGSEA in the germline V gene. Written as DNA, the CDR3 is TGCAGCGTTGAACTAGCCGTAGGGGATACGCAGTATTTT. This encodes CSVELAVGDTQYF.

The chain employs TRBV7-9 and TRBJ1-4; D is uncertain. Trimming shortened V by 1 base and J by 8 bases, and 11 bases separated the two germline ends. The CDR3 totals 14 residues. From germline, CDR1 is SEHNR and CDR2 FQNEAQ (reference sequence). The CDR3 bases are TGTGCCAGCAGCTTAGGGCAAGCGGACGAAAAACTGTTTTTT. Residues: CASSLGQADEKLFF. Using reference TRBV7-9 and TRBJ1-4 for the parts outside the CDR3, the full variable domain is DTGVSQNPRHKITKRGQNVTFRCDPISEHNRLYWYRQTLGQGPEFLTYFQNEAQLEKSRLLSDRFSAERPKGSFSTLEIQRTEQGDSAMYLCASSLGQADEKLFFGSGTQLSVL.

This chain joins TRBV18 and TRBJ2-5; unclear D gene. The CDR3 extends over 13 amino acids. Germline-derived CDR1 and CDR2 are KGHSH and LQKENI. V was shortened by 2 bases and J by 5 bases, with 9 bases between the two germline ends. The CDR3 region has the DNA TGTGCCAGCTCACCAGTACTGTGGGAGACCCAGTACTTC. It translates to CASSPVLWETQYF.

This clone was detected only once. The DNA of the CDR3 is TGTGCCAGCAGCTTGGCGTCAGGGCACAATGAGCAGTTCTTC. This translates into CASSLASGHNEQFF. The J gene is TRBJ2-1, the V gene TRBV7-2; possibly TRBD1 for D (5 bases). V lost 3 bases and J 5 bases, leaving 11 bases between the germline ends. There are 14 residues in the CDR3. The germline gives CDR1 SGHTA, CDR2 FQGNSA.

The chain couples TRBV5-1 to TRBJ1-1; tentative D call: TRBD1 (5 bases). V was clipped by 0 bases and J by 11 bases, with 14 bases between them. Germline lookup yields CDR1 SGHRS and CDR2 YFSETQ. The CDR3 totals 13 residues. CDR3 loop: CASSLETEISAFF. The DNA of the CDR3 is TGCGCCAGCAGCTTGGAGACAGAAATTTCGGCTTTCTTT.